This T cell receptor (beta chain) was identified during a study of shared clonotypes between healthy human individuals. On this clone: Other DNA sequences in this specimen translate into the identical CDR3.

Naivety among CD8 cells was defined by CD45RO negativity and positive CCR7 selection, thereby excluding terminally differentiated effector memory CD45RA+ cells. Data came from immunoSEQ multiplex PCR; TCRdb stores just in-frame clones and leaves some out. The sample carries nearly 2 million clones, about 95% recorded once. This TCR was sampled from a man aged 18-30 years in good health. The source material was naive CD8+ T cells sorted from blood.

The CDR3 nucleotides are TGCGCCAGCAGTGATCTCTACGAGCAGTACTTC. Translating it yields CASSDLYEQYF. The chain has TRBV10-2 and TRBJ2-7; D uncertain. V lost 3 bases, J lost 3 bases, and 3 bases lay in between. There are 11 residues in the CDR3. Germline V gene lookup returns CDR1 WSHSY and CDR2 SAAADI.